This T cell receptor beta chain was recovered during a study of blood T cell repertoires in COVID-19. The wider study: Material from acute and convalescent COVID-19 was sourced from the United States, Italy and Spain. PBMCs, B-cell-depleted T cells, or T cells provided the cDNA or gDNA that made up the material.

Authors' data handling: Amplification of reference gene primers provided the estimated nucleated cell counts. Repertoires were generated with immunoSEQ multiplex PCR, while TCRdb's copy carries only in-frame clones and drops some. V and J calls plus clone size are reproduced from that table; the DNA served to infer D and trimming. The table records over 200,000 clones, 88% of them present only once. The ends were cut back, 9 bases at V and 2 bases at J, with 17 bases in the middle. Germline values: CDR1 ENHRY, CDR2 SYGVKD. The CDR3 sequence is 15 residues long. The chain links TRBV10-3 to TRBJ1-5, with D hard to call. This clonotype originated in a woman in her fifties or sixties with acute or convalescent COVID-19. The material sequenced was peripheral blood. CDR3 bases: TGTGCCATACAGAATCCCGAGGGAGGCAATCAGCCCCAGCATTTT. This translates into CAIQNPEGGNQPQHF.